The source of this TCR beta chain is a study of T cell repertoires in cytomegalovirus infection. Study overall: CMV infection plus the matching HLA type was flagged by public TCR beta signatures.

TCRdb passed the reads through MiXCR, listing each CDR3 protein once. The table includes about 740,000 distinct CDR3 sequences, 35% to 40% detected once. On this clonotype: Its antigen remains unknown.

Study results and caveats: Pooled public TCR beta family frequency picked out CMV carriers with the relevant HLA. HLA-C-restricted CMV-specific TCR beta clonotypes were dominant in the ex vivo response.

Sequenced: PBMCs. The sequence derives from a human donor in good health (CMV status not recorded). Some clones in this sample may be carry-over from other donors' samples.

For the CDR3, the DNA is TGTGCCAGCAGTCCCCCGGGACACACCTACGGGAGCTACGAGCAGTACTTC. This sequence encodes CASSPPGHTYGSYEQYF. This chain links TRBV27 with TRBJ2-7, with D possibly called TRBD1 or TRBD2 (6 bases each). CDR3 length equals 17 residues. CDR1 and CDR2 from the germline V gene are MNHEY and SMNVEV (reference sequence). V was clipped by 5 bases and J by 3 bases, with 23 bases between them.